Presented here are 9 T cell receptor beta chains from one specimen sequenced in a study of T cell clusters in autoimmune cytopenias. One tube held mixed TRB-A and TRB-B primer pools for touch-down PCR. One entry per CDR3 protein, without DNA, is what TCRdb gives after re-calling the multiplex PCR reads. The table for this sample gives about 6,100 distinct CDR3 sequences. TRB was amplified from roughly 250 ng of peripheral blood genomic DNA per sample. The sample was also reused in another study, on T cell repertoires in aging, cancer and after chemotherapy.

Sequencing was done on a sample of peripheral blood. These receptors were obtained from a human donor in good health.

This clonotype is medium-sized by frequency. The CDR3 sequence is CASSLAGPGLSHEQFF. This chain links TRBV5-4 with TRBJ2-1; TCRdb proposes TRBD1, but this gene call is untestable without DNA. The length of the CDR3 is 16 residues. Germline V gives CDR1 SGHNT, CDR2 YYREEE (reference sequence).

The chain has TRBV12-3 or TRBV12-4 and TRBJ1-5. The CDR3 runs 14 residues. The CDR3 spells CASRRGYSNQPQHF.

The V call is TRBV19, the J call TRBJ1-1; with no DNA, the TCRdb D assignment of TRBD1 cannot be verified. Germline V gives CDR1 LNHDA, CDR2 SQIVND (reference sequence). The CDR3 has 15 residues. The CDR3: CASSIHPRGSTEAFF.

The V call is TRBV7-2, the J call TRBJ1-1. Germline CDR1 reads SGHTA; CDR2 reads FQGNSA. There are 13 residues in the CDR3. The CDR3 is CASSLGAGIEAFF.

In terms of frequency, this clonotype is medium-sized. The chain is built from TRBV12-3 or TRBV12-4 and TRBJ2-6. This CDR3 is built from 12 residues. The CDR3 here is CASSRGANVLTF.

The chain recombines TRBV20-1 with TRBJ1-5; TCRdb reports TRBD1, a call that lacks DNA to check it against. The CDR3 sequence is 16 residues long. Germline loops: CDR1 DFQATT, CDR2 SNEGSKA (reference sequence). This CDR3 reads CSAVREGTARNQPQHF.

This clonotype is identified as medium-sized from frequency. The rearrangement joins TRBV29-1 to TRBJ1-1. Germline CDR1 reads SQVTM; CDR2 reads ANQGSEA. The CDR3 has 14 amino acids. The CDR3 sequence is CSVFVPPRNTEAFF.

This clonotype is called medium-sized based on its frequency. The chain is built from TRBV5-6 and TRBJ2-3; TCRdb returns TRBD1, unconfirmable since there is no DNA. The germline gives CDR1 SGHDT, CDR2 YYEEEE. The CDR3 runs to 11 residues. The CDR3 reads CASSLRERQYF.

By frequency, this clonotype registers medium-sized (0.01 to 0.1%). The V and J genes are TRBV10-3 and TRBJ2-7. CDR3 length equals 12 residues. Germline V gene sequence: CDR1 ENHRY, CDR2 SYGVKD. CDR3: CAISETAYEQYF.